The 13 T cell receptor beta chains below all came from one sample that was sequenced in a study of OX40 agonist ivuxolimab in advanced cancers. This table comes from immunoSEQ multiplex PCR, and its TCRdb copy is limited to in-frame clones, with some not included. The top ten hold 0.54% of the sample, which has about 100,000 clones, under 95% seen once. Specimen: CD4+ or CD8+ T cells sorted from blood, collected in a trial of the OX40 agonist ivuxolimab. The receptors shown here come from an adult with an advanced solid tumor such as melanoma, head and neck, liver or kidney cancer.

The rearrangement links TRBV18 to TRBJ1-2, with D possibly being TRBD1 (6 bases). Germline V gives CDR1 KGHSH, CDR2 LQKENI. Trimming took off 3 bases at V and 0 bases at J, with 17 bases between the two ends. CDR3 length: 17 amino acids. The CDR3 reads CASSPREQGLANYGYTF. The DNA of the CDR3 is TGTGCCAGCTCACCGCGAGAACAGGGCTTAGCTAACTATGGCTACACCTTC.

This clone appeared once. The chain employs TRBV5-6 and TRBJ2-7; 9 nucleotides match TRBD2. The CDR3 extends over 17 amino acids. With V trimmed by 2 bases and J by 3 bases, 12 bases remained unmatched. Per the germline V gene, CDR1 is SGHDT and CDR2 is YYEEEE. The CDR3 reads CASSLLQRGRGSYEQYF. The CDR3 DNA is TGTGCCAGCAGCTTACTTCAGCGCGGGAGGGGGAGCTACGAGCAGTACTTC.

This chain joins TRBV11-3 and TRBJ2-1, with a weak D call TRBD1 (6 bases). Germline loops: CDR1 SGHNT, CDR2 YENEEA. The CDR3 is 13 amino acids. V gave up 6 bases and J gave up 4 bases, with 10 bases separating them. The CDR3 region is CASSPDRYNEQFF. CDR3 DNA: TGTGCCAGCAGTCCGGACAGATACAATGAGCAGTTCTTC.

This clone was recorded once. The chain has TRBV28 and TRBJ2-7; the D is unclear. The CDR3 spans 14 residues. The V and J ends lost 6 bases and 4 bases respectively, with 16 bases between them. Germline CDR1 and CDR2: MDHEN and SYDVKM. The CDR3, as DNA: TGTGCCAGCAGGTCGACGCGGATTTTGTACGAGCAGTACTTC. Translated: CASRSTRILYEQYF.

The J gene is TRBJ1-2, the V gene TRBV4-3; possible D gene TRBD1, 5 bases. The CDR3 covers 16 residues. Germline CDR1 reads LGHNA; CDR2 reads YSLEER. Trimming pared 1 base from V and 3 bases from J, leaving 15 bases between. The CDR3 DNA reads as TGCGCCAGCAGCCAAGGCCTCAGGGCGGAGTACTATGGCTACACCTTC. Its translation is CASSQGLRAEYYGYTF.

This chain joins TRBV19 and TRBJ2-2; D is ambiguous. This CDR3 is 15 amino acids long. V lost 7 bases and J 4 bases, leaving 16 bases between the germline ends. CDR1 LNHDA and CDR2 SQIVND come from the germline V gene (reference sequence). CDR3 residues: CASKDRVWATGELFF. The CDR3 DNA reads as TGTGCCAGTAAAGACCGAGTCTGGGCCACCGGGGAGCTGTTTTTT. Drawing the rest from reference TRBV19 and TRBJ2-2, the complete variable domain is DGGITQSPKYLFRKEGQNVTLSCEQNLNHDAMYWYRQDPGQGLRLIYYSQIVNDFQKGDIAEGYSVSREKKESFPLTVTSAQKNPTAFYLCASKDRVWATGELFFGEGSRLTVL.

The chain employs TRBV9 and TRBJ2-7; the D gene is possibly TRBD2 (5 bases). With 1 base removed from V and 6 bases from J, the gap between germline ends came to 11 bases. Germline values: CDR1 SGDLS, CDR2 YYNGEE. The CDR3 totals 13 residues. CDR3 in amino acids: CASSVTREGEQYF. The CDR3 region has the DNA TGTGCCAGCAGCGTAACCCGCGAGGGCGAGCAGTACTTC.

The CDR3, as DNA: TGTGCCAGCAGTGAATCCCTAGCGGGAGGCGAGCAGTACTTC. Its protein is CASSESLAGGEQYF. This sequence joins TRBV2 and TRBJ2-7; TRBD2 matches at 11 bases. CDR3 length: 14 residues. The junction had 3 bases not matched to a gene; V was cut back by 2 bases and J by 6 bases. The germline V gene has CDR1 SNHLY and CDR2 FYNNEI.

V usage is TRBV7-9 and J usage is TRBJ2-5; 8 bases line up with TRBD2. Trimming at V came to 3 bases and at J to 4 bases, leaving 4 bases not matched to a gene. Per the germline V gene, CDR1 is SEHNR and CDR2 is FQNEAQ (reference sequence). The CDR3 sequence is 14 residues long. For the CDR3, the DNA is TGTGCCAGCAGCTTGAGCGGGAGAAGAGAGACCCAGTACTTC. Protein sequence: CASSLSGRRETQYF.

The V call is TRBV9, the J call TRBJ2-2; a possible D gene is TRBD1 (6 bases). V was cut by 5 bases and J by 4 bases, with 12 bases left in between. Germline assignment: CDR1 SGDLS and CDR2 YYNGEE. CDR3 size: 14 residues. CDR3 sequence reads: CASSWTDGTGELFF. CDR3 sequence (DNA): TGTGCCAGCAGTTGGACAGACGGCACCGGGGAGCTGTTTTTT. The full variable domain, completed using reference TRBV9 and TRBJ2-2, is DSGVTQTPKHLITATGQRVTLRCSPRSGDLSVYWYQQSLDQGLQFLIQYYNGEERAKGNILERFSAQQFPDLHSELNLSSLELGDSALYFCASSWTDGTGELFFGEGSRLTVL.

With regard to this clone: The junction departs from germline at one end; a sequencing error may be responsible. The chain joins TRBV9 to TRBJ2-3, with 8 bases fitting TRBD2. The CDR3 is made up of 14 amino acids. CDR1 is SGDLS, CDR2 YYNGEE, per germline. The CDR3 nucleotides read TGTGCCAGCAGCGAGAGGACTAGCACAAATACGCAGTATTTT. It specifies CASSERTSTNTQYF. The full variable domain, with the rest looked up from reference TRBV9 and TRBJ2-3, is DSGVTQTPKHLITATGQRVTLRCSPRSGDLSVYWYQQSLDQGLQFLIQYYNGEERAKGNILERFSAQQFPDLHSELNLSSLELGDSALYFCASSERTSTNTQYFGPGTRLTVL.

The chain employs TRBV28 and TRBJ2-2, with 7 bases matching TRBD2. CDR3 length: 16 amino acids. V trimming: 3 bases; J trimming: 7 bases; junction bases outside the gene matches: 11. The V gene's germline CDR1 is MDHEN and CDR2 SYDVKM. The CDR3 bases are TGTGCCAGCAGTTTTTCCGTCCTAGCGGTTCTCGGGGAGCTGTTTTTT. Amino acids: CASSFSVLAVLGELFF.

This chain connects TRBV11-2 to TRBJ1-2; D is unclear. CDR1 is SGHAT, CDR2 FQNNGV, per germline. V was pared by 3 bases and J by 10 bases, with 9 bases between. This CDR3 is built from 11 residues. The CDR3 spells CASSFGSAYTF. In DNA, the CDR3 is TGTGCCAGCAGCTTTGGGTCAGCCTACACCTTC.